The 4 T cell receptor beta chains below all came from one sample that was sequenced in a study of OX40 agonist ivuxolimab in advanced cancers. Profiled with immunoSEQ multiplex PCR; TCRdb holds only in-frame clones, not every one. The data contain more than 50,000 clones, over 70% of them singletons. The sequencing used CD4+ or CD8+ T cells sorted from blood, collected in a trial of the OX40 agonist ivuxolimab. These receptors were obtained from an adult with an advanced solid tumor such as melanoma, head and neck, liver or kidney cancer.

The chain recombines TRBV5-5 with TRBJ2-6; either TRBD1 or TRBD2 may supply D (5 bases each). The CDR3 covers 17 residues. Trimming took 4 bases from V and 4 from J, leaving 18 bases between them. Germline CDR1 is SGHKS and CDR2 is YYEKEE (reference sequence). The CDR3 nucleotides read TGTGCCAGCAGCGACGGACCAGGGAGATCCGGGGCCAACGTCCTGACTTTC. Encoded protein: CASSDGPGRSGANVLTF.

Comments on this clone: The sample has other DNA sequences that encode this CDR3 too. The J gene is TRBJ1-1, the V gene TRBV10-2, with 9 bases fitting TRBD1. The germline CDR1 and CDR2 sequences are WSHSY and SAAADI. J gave up 4 bases and V 4 bases, and 1 base lay outside the gene matches. This CDR3 spans 13 amino acids. Here the CDR3 reads CASSVTGGTEAFF. As DNA, the CDR3 is TGCGCCAGCAGTGTGACAGGGGGCACTGAAGCTTTCTTT.

This chain uses TRBV7-9 with TRBJ2-2; D may correspond to TRBD1 or TRBD2 (5 bases each). The CDR3 totals 16 residues. Trimming stripped 6 bases from V and 3 bases from J, with 17 bases between. Germline CDR1 reads SEHNR; CDR2 reads FQNEAQ (reference sequence). CDR3 nucleotide sequence: TGTGCCAGCAGTGCCCGACGGGGCGCGGACACCGGGGAGCTGTTTTTT. Its protein is CASSARRGADTGELFF. Variable domain in full (rest from reference TRBV7-9 and TRBJ2-2): DTGVSQNPRHKITKRGQNVTFRCDPISEHNRLYWYRQTLGQGPEFLTYFQNEAQLEKSRLLSDRFSAERPKGSFSTLEIQRTEQGDSAMYLCASSARRGADTGELFFGEGSRLTVL.

This chain links TRBV19 with TRBJ1-1, with unresolved D. CDR3 size: 15 residues. The V gene lost 0 bases and the J gene lost 5 bases, with 13 bases spanning the gap. CDR1 and CDR2 from the germline V gene are LNHDA and SQIVND (reference sequence). In DNA form, the CDR3 reads TGTGCCAGTAGTATAGATCTCCCACGGTATACTGAAGCTTTCTTT. It translates to CASSIDLPRYTEAFF.